The 26 T cell receptor beta chains below come from one sample, sequenced in a study of blood T cells in healthy people across ages. Then a second PCR, running roughly 7 to 11 cycles, was carried out with a sample-barcoded 5' primer and a J-beta primer mix. Via MiXCR, TCRdb re-called the 5' RACE reads, giving one row per CDR3 protein. The sample holds approximately 1.5 million distinct CDR3 sequences, under 55% seen once. The sequencing sample was made of blood. The source of these receptors is a woman between 18 and 30 years old in good health.

Remarks on this clonotype: The junction departs from germline at one end; a sequencing error may be responsible. V is TRBV7-2 and J is TRBJ1-2, with D maybe TRBD1 (5 bases). Germline assignment: CDR1 SGHTA and CDR2 FQGNSA. This CDR3 spans 16 amino acids. CDR3 in DNA: TGTGCCAGCAGCACACTTCGCGCAGGGCAGAATTCCGGCTGCACCTTC. Amino acid sequence: CASSTLRAGQNSGCTF.

The CDR3 sequence is CASSPDRDTGNTQYF. CDR3 nucleotides: TGTGCCAGCTCCCCTGACAGGGATACGGGAAATACGCAGTATTTT. This chain connects TRBV18 to TRBJ2-3, with 7 bases matching TRBD1. Germline CDR1 and CDR2: KGHSH and LQKENI. The CDR3 is 15 residues long. After removal of 6 bases from V and 7 bases from J, the junction contained 13 bases not matched to a gene.

In its sample, this clonotype was seen a few times. The chain joins TRBV7-2 to TRBJ2-7; TRBD2 matches at 7 bases. V gave up 1 base and J gave up 6 bases; unmatched junction bases: 12. The CDR3 consists of 16 residues. CDR1 and CDR2 (germline): SGHTA, FQGNSA. CDR3 sequence: CASSLGGGVVKGEQYF. The CDR3 DNA reads TGTGCCAGCAGCTTAGGGGGGGGTGTAGTAAAAGGCGAGCAGTACTTC.

The gene calls are TRBV6-1 and TRBJ2-3; D gene unclear. Germline CDR1 and CDR2: MNHNS and SASEGT. This CDR3 comprises 15 residues. V was clipped by 5 bases and J by 4 bases, with 16 bases between them. The CDR3 nucleotides read TGTGCCAGCAGTTATGAGGCTGGGGTGCCAGATACGCAGTATTTT. Protein sequence: CASSYEAGVPDTQYF.

The chain employs TRBV7-9 and TRBJ2-5; TRBD1 agrees at 7 bases. Germline CDR1 SEHNR, CDR2 FQNEAQ (reference sequence). The trim removed 4 bases at V and 6 bases at J, leaving 14 bases unmatched. CDR3 length equals 16 residues. CDR3 in DNA: TGTGCCAGCAGCTCGTTTCGACAGGGAAGGGTACAGACCCAGTACTTC. The encoded protein is CASSSFRQGRVQTQYF.

This clonotype has a handful of counts. This chain links TRBV20-1 with TRBJ2-3, with D tentatively TRBD1 (6 bases). Looked up from germline, CDR1 is DFQATT and CDR2 is SNEGSKA (reference sequence). This CDR3 comprises 14 residues. Trimming removed 5 bases at V and 1 base at J, with 13 bases between. The CDR3 DNA reads TGCAGTGCTCCCCCCCCAGGGGGCACAGATACGCAGTATTTT. This codes for CSAPPPGGTDTQYF.

The chain is built from TRBV20-1 and TRBJ2-1, with TRBD2 identical over 8 bases. V was pared by 4 bases and J by 2 bases, with 4 bases of the junction left unmatched. Germline V gene data show CDR1 as DFQATT and CDR2 as SNEGSKA (reference sequence). The CDR3 sequence is 14 residues long. The CDR3 protein is CSAKVTSAYNEQFF. CDR3 DNA: TGCAGTGCTAAGGTGACTAGCGCCTACAATGAGCAGTTCTTC.

The rearrangement joins TRBV7-2 to TRBJ1-1, with D uncertain. Trimming removed 5 bases at V and 1 base at J, with 11 bases between. The CDR3 length is 14 residues. Germline V gives CDR1 SGHTA, CDR2 FQGNSA. The CDR3 loop is CASSNLRGNTEAFF. The CDR3 DNA reads as TGTGCCAGCAGCAACCTCCGGGGGAACACTGAAGCTTTCTTT. Full variable domain (missing parts from reference TRBV7-2 and TRBJ1-1): GAGVSQSPSNKVTEKGKDVELRCDPISGHTALYWYRQSLGQGLEFLIYFQGNSAPDKSGLPSDRFSAERTGGSVSTLTIQRTQQEDSAVYLCASSNLRGNTEAFFGQGTRLTVV.

The CDR3 DNA sequence: TGTGCCAGCAGCTTAAACGTAAATCAGCCCCAGCATTTT. This encodes CASSLNVNQPQHF. This chain uses TRBV13 with TRBJ1-5; D is unclear. The germline V gene encodes CDR1 PRHDT and CDR2 FYEKMQ (reference sequence). V was trimmed by 2 bases and J by 4 bases, leaving 6 bases between them. The CDR3 length is 13 residues.

This clonotype was counted between two and nine times. The V call is TRBV9, the J call TRBJ2-7, with D possibly being TRBD1 or TRBD2 (6 bases each). This CDR3 spans 14 amino acids. V gave up 1 base and J gave up 2 bases, with 10 bases separating them. The germline V gene encodes CDR1 SGDLS and CDR2 YYNGEE. The CDR3 DNA follows: TGTGCCAGCAGCGTACAGGGGACTCCCTACGAGCAGTACTTC. This encodes CASSVQGTPYEQYF.

This clonotype has just one count. This rearrangement joins TRBV6-1 to TRBJ2-1, with 8 bases that match TRBD2. J gave up 8 bases and V 8 bases, and 20 bases lay outside the gene matches. This CDR3 has 17 amino acids. From germline, CDR1 is MNHNS and CDR2 SASEGT. The CDR3 coding sequence is TGTGCCAGCTCCGGGACTGGCGGGAGGATAGGTTTGGATGAGCAGTTCTTC. Its protein product is CASSGTGGRIGLDEQFF.

This clonotype has just a few counts. The V gene is TRBV29-1, the J gene TRBJ1-1, with 7 bases that match TRBD1. The CDR3 is 13 residues long. Unmatched junction bases numbered 4, after V lost 6 bases and J lost 0 bases. Per germline, CDR1 SQVTM and CDR2 ANQGSEA. CDR3: CSVTGSVNTEAFF. CDR3 nucleotides: TGCAGCGTGACAGGGTCGGTGAACACTGAAGCTTTCTTT.

This clonotype has ten or more counts. This rearrangement joins TRBV13 to TRBJ2-7, with D possibly matching TRBD1 (6 bases). Trimming took off 2 bases at V and 2 bases at J, with 7 bases between the two ends. Per germline, CDR1 PRHDT and CDR2 FYEKMQ (reference sequence). The CDR3 length is 13 residues. DNA of the CDR3: TGTGCCAGCAGCTTAAGGGACACCTACGAGCAGTACTTC. Its translation: CASSLRDTYEQYF.

This clonotype was detected only a few times. The V call is TRBV6-5, the J call TRBJ2-7; tentative D call: TRBD2 (5 bases). This CDR3 has 14 amino acids. The germline V and J ends were trimmed by 4 bases and 5 bases, with 15 bases remaining between them. CDR1 and CDR2 from the germline V gene are MNHEY and SVGAGI. The CDR3 spells CASSLGLASDEQYF. The CDR3 nucleotides are TGTGCCAGCAGTTTGGGCCTAGCCAGCGACGAGCAGTACTTC.

The V gene is TRBV4-1, the J gene TRBJ2-4; D perhaps matches TRBD1 (5 bases). The J call may be in error: the DNA end matches TRBJ2-7 better. Germline V gene data show CDR1 as MGHRA and CDR2 as YSYEKL. This CDR3 contains 14 residues. The CDR3 loop is CASSQGQGTDEQYF. The CDR3 DNA reads as TGCGCCAGCAGCCAAGGGCAGGGAACAGACGAGCAGTACTTC.

This clonotype was counted between two and nine times. The chain carries TRBV7-9 and TRBJ2-7; perhaps TRBD1 as D (5 bases). The V gene lost 5 bases and the J gene lost 2 bases, with 13 bases spanning the gap. The germline V gene has CDR1 SEHNR and CDR2 FQNEAQ (reference sequence). CDR3 size: 14 residues. The CDR3, as DNA: TGTGCCAGCAGCCTAAGACAGAATACCTACGAGCAGTACTTC. This gives the protein CASSLRQNTYEQYF. The variable domain in full, with the rest retrieved from reference TRBV7-9 and TRBJ2-7, is DTGVSQNPRHKITKRGQNVTFRCDPISEHNRLYWYRQTLGQGPEFLTYFQNEAQLEKSRLLSDRFSAERPKGSFSTLEIQRTEQGDSAMYLCASSLRQNTYEQYFGPGTRLTVT.

The chain recombines TRBV28 with TRBJ1-5, with D perhaps matching TRBD1 (6 bases). Trimming pared 10 bases from V and 1 base from J, leaving 23 bases between. The germline gives CDR1 MDHEN, CDR2 SYDVKM. This CDR3 comprises 17 residues. CDR3 loop: CATNSGAGRGSNQPQHF. DNA of the CDR3: TGTGCCACGAACTCCGGGGCGGGCAGGGGCAGCAATCAGCCCCAGCATTTT.

Only a few counts were recorded for this clonotype. The V call is TRBV27, the J call TRBJ2-7; 7 bases fit TRBD1. V shed 3 bases, J shed 4 bases, and the junction held 12 bases outside the gene matches. Per germline, CDR1 MNHEY and CDR2 SMNVEV (reference sequence). The CDR3 sequence is 16 residues long. The CDR3 coding sequence is TGTGCCAGCAGTTTCGTAAGACAGGGATTTCAGTACGAGCAGTACTTC. This gives the protein CASSFVRQGFQYEQYF.

A few counts support this clonotype. The gene calls are TRBV6-5 and TRBJ1-1; D not certain. V lost 5 bases and J lost 6, with 19 bases in between. From germline, CDR1 is MNHEY and CDR2 SVGAGI. The CDR3 contains 15 residues. The CDR3 protein is CASSPSWGSGAEAFF. The CDR3 DNA follows: TGTGCCAGCAGTCCCAGCTGGGGTTCCGGGGCTGAAGCTTTCTTT.

This clonotype was counted between two and nine times. The genes are TRBV9 and TRBJ2-1; 10 bases match TRBD2. Unmatched junction bases numbered 2, after V lost 1 base and J lost 10 bases. The germline V gene encodes CDR1 SGDLS and CDR2 YYNGEE. The CDR3 length is 13 residues. The chain's CDR3 is CASSVLAGEEQFF. The CDR3 DNA follows: TGTGCCAGCAGCGTACTAGCGGGAGAGGAGCAGTTCTTC.

This clonotype was seen only a few times. V and J are TRBV12-3 or TRBV12-4 and TRBJ1-1; D is unclear. The V end lost 3 bases, the J end lost 4 bases, and 12 bases lay between the germline ends. This CDR3 spans 14 amino acids. The CDR3 spells CASSLKGRGTEAFF. CDR3 DNA: TGTGCCAGCAGTTTGAAGGGTCGTGGCACTGAAGCTTTCTTT.

The V gene is TRBV10-3, the J gene TRBJ2-5, with 7 bases lining up with TRBD2. The CDR3 length is 14 residues. J was trimmed by 11 bases and V by 3 bases; bases with no gene match: 12. Per the germline V gene, CDR1 is ENHRY and CDR2 is SYGVKD. In DNA form, the CDR3 reads TGTGCCATCAGTGAAGGCGGGGGATACAATGAGCAGTACTTC. It codes for CAISEGGGYNEQYF.

The chain joins TRBV20-1 to TRBJ1-1, with D maybe TRBD1 (5 bases). Trimming cost V 3 bases and J 1 base, with 24 bases left between them. Germline V gene data show CDR1 as DFQATT and CDR2 as SNEGSKA (reference sequence). This CDR3 comprises 18 residues. CDR3 in amino acids: CSASASRDSLLPNTEAFF. CDR3 DNA sequence: TGCAGTGCTAGCGCCTCCCGGGACTCTCTTTTACCGAACACTGAAGCTTTCTTT.

The V call is TRBV6-6, the J call TRBJ1-5, with unresolved D. V dropped 6 bases and J dropped 3 bases, with 15 bases sitting between them. The germline V gene has CDR1 MNHNY and CDR2 SVGAGI (reference sequence). The CDR3 covers 15 residues. CDR3 in amino acids: CASSPLPKPNQPQHF. The CDR3 DNA sequence: TGTGCCAGCAGCCCTCTTCCCAAGCCCAATCAGCCCCAGCATTTT.

CDR3 in DNA: TGTGCCAGCAGCAAAGACGGGACAGGGCGTGGGCAGTACTTC. Amino acids: CASSKDGTGRGQYF. The chain couples TRBV7-6 to TRBJ2-4, with TRBD1 identical over 9 bases. The CDR3 is 14 amino acids. V lost 5 bases and J lost 13; bases outside the gene matches: 12. The V gene's germline CDR1 is SGHVS and CDR2 FNYEAQ.

This rearrangement joins TRBV7-2 to TRBJ2-7, with D perhaps assigned TRBD1 or TRBD2 (5 bases each). The V end lost 6 bases, the J end lost 5 bases, and 17 bases lay between the germline ends. CDR3 length: 14 residues. Germline CDR1 reads SGHTA; CDR2 reads FQGNSA. The CDR3 sequence is CASRPRGRDDEQYF. CDR3 coding DNA: TGTGCCAGCAGGCCCCGTGGCAGGGACGACGAGCAGTACTTC.